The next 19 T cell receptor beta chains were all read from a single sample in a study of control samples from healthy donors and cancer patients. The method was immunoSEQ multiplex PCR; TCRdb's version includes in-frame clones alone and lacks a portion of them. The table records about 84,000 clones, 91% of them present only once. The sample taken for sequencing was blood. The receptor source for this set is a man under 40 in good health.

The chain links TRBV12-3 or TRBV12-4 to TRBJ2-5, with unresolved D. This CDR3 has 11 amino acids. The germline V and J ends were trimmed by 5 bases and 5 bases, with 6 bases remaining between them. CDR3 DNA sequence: TGTGCCAGCAGTCCATGGGAGACCCAGTACTTC. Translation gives CASSPWETQYF.

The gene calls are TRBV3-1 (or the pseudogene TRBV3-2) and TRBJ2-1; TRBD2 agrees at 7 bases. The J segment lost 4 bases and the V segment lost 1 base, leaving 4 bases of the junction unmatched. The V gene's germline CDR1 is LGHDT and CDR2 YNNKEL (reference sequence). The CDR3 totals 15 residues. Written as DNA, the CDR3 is TGTGCCAGCAGCCAAGTACCGGGGGGTTACAATGAGCAGTTCTTC. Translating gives CASSQVPGGYNEQFF.

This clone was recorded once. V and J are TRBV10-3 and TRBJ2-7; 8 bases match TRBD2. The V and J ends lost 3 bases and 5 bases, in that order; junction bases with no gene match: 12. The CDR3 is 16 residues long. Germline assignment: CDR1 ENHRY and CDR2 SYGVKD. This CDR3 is CAISDQLTGTRDEQYF. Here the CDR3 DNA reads TGTGCCATCAGTGATCAGCTAACCGGGACTAGAGACGAGCAGTACTTC.

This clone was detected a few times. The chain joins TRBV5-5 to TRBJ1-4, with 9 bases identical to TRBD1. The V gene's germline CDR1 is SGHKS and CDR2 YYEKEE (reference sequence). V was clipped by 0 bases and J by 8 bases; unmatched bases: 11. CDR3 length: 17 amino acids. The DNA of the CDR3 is TGTGCCAGCAGCTTGGGGGCAACAGGGGGCATAGGAGAAAAACTGTTTTTT. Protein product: CASSLGATGGIGEKLFF.

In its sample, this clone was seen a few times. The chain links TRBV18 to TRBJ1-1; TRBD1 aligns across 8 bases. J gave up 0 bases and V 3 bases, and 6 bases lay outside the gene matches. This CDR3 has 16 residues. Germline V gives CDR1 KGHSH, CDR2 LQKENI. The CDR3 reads CASSPRTGLMNTEAFF. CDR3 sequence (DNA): TGTGCCAGCTCACCCCGGACAGGGCTGATGAACACTGAAGCTTTCTTT.

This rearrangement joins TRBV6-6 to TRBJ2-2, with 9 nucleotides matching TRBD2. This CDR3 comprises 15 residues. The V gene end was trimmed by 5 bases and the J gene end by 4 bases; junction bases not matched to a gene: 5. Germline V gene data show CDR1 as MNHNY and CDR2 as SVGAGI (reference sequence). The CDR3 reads CASSDSGSGTGELFF. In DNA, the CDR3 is TGTGCCAGCAGTGATAGCGGGAGCGGCACCGGGGAGCTGTTTTTT.

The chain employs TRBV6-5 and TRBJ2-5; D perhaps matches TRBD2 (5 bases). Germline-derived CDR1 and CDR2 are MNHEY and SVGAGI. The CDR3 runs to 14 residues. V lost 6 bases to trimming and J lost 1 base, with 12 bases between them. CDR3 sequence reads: CASRRRTLQETQYF. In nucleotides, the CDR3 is TGTGCCAGCAGACGAAGGACTCTCCAAGAGACCCAGTACTTC.

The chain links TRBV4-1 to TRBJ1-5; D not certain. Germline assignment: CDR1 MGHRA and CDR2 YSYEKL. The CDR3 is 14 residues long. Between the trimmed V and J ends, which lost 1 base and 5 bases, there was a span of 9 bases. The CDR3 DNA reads TGCGCCAGCAGCCAAGCAGGTTTCGATCAGCCCCAGCATTTT. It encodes CASSQAGFDQPQHF.

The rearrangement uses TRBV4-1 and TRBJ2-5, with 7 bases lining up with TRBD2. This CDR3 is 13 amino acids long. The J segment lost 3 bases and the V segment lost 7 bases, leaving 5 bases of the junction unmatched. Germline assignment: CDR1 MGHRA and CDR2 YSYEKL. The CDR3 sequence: CASTGEGKETQYF. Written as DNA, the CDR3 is TGCGCCAGCACTGGGGAGGGGAAAGAGACCCAGTACTTC.

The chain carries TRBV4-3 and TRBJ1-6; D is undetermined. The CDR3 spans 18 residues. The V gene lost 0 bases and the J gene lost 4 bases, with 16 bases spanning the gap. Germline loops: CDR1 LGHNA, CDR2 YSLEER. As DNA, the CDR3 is TGCGCCAGCAGCCAAGATCGCGTCGGAGACACTTATAATTCACCCCTCCACTTT. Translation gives CASSQDRVGDTYNSPLHF.

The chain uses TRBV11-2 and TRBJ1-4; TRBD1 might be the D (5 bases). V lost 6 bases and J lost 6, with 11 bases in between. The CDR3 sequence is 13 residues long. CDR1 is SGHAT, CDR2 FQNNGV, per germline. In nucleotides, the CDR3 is TGTGCCAGCAGTTACAGGATGGATGAAAAACTGTTTTTT. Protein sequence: CASSYRMDEKLFF.

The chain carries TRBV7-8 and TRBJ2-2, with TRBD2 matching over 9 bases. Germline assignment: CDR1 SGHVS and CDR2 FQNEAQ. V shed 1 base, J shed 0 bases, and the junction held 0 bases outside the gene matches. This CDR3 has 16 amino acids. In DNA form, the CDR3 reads TGTGCCAGCAGCTTAGGCGGGGGGGCGAACACCGGGGAGCTGTTTTTT. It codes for CASSLGGGANTGELFF.

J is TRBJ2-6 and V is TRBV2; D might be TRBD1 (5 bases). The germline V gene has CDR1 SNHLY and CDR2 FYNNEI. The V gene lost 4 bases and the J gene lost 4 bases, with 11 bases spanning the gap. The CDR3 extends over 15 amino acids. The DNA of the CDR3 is TGTGCCAGCAGTGGGGGTGGGGCCGGGGCCAACGTCCTGACTTTC. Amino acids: CASSGGGAGANVLTF.

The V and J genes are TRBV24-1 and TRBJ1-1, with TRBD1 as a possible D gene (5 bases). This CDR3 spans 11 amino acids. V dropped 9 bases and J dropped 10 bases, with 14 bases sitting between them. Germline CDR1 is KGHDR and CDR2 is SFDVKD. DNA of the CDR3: TGTGCCACCCGCAGGGACGAGCGAGCTTTCTTT. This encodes CATRRDERAFF.

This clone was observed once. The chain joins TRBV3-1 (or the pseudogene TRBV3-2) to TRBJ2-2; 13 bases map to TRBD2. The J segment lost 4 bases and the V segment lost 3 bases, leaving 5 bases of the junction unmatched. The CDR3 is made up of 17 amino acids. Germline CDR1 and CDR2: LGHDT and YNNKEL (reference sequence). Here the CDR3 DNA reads TGTGCCAGCAGCCATTTGGGACTAGCGGGGCCCACCGGGGAGCTGTTTTTT. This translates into CASSHLGLAGPTGELFF.

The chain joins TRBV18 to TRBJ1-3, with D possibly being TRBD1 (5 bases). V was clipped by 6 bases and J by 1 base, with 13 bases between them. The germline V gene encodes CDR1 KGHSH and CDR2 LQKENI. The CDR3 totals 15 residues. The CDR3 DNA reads TGTGCCAGCTCGCCAACAGGTACTTCTGGAAACACCATATATTTT. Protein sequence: CASSPTGTSGNTIYF.

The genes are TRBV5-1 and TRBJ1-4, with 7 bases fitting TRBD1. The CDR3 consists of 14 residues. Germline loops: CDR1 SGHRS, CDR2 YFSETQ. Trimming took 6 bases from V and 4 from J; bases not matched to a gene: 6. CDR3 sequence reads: CASKRQGLNEKLFF. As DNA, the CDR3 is TGCGCCAGCAAGCGACAGGGACTTAATGAAAAACTGTTTTTT.

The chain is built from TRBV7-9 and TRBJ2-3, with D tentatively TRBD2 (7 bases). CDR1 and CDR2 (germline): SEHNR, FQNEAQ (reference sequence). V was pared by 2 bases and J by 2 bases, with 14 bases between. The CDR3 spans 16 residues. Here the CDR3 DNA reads TGTGCCAGCAGCTTACGGGGGCGGGGGAACACAGATACGCAGTATTTT. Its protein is CASSLRGRGNTDTQYF.

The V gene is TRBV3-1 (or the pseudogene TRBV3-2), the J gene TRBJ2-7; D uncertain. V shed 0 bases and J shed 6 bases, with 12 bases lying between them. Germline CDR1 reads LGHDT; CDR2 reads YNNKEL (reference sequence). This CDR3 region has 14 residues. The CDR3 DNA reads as TGTGCCAGCAGCCAAGATCACCTAGTTCTCGAGCAGTACTTC. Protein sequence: CASSQDHLVLEQYF.